Shown below are 28 T cell receptor beta chains from a single sample sequenced in a study of spatial heterogeneity in lung cancer. From the 5' RACE reads, TCRdb called clonotypes with MiXCR, one entry per CDR3 protein. The sample records some 41,000 distinct CDR3 sequences, about 22% being singletons. Time point meaning: blood at routine non-recurrence follow-up after resection. Sequencing was performed on PBMCs, taken at follow-up. Receptors originate from a female donor with early-stage non-small cell lung cancer.

This clonotype was counted between two and nine times. The gene calls are TRBV5-5 and TRBJ2-5; D unresolved. Trimming took 4 bases from V and 5 from J, leaving 9 bases between them. The CDR3 runs 12 residues. Per germline, CDR1 SGHKS and CDR2 YYEKEE (reference sequence). The CDR3 spells CASSPTSETQYF. Written as DNA, the CDR3 is TGTGCCAGCAGCCCAACGTCGGAGACCCAGTACTTC.

This clonotype appeared a few times. The chain employs TRBV7-9 and TRBJ2-7; 11 bases align to TRBD2. CDR1 and CDR2 (germline): SEHNR, FQNEAQ (reference sequence). This CDR3 contains 14 residues. Trimming cost V 5 bases and J 4 bases; bases outside gene matches: 4. CDR3 DNA sequence: TGTGCCAGCAGCCGTCTAGCGGGAGGTTACGAGCAGTACTTC. Protein sequence: CASSRLAGGYEQYF.

This clonotype was counted only a few times. The chain uses TRBV20-1 and TRBJ2-1; D remains ambiguous. Germline V CDR1 and CDR2: DFQATT, SNEGSKA (reference sequence). Trimming removed 2 bases from V and 2 bases from J, with 7 bases in between. The CDR3 spans 13 residues. The CDR3 DNA reads TGCAGTGCTAGACAGGACCCCTACAATGAGCAGTTCTTC. Translation gives CSARQDPYNEQFF.

This chain uses TRBV15 with TRBJ2-2; the match to TRBD1 covers 7 bases. The J segment lost 1 base and the V segment lost 6 bases, leaving 5 bases of the junction unmatched. This CDR3 is built from 15 residues. The germline CDR1 and CDR2 sequences are LNHNV and YYDKDF (reference sequence). The CDR3, as DNA: TGTGCCACCAGTCCGAGACAGGGGAACACCGGGGAGCTGTTTTTT. This gives the protein CATSPRQGNTGELFF.

This clonotype was seen repeatedly, ten times or more. The chain is built from TRBV28 and TRBJ1-5; D gene uncertain. Germline CDR1 MDHEN, CDR2 SYDVKM. The CDR3 totals 14 residues. The V end lost 11 bases, the J end lost 6 bases, and 20 bases lay between the germline ends. Written as DNA, the CDR3 is TGTGCCGGAAGGGATCGGGGAGGTGCTCAGCCCCAGCATTTT. This gives the protein CAGRDRGGAQPQHF.

This clonotype has ten or more counts. The gene calls are TRBV4-1 and TRBJ2-3; D possibly matches TRBD1 or TRBD2 (6 bases each). V lost 1 base and J 5 bases, leaving 13 bases between the germline ends. This CDR3 is 15 amino acids long. Germline loops: CDR1 MGHRA, CDR2 YSYEKL. CDR3 amino acids: CASSQVGGPGDTQYF. The CDR3 region has the DNA TGCGCCAGCAGCCAAGTTGGGGGGCCGGGAGATACGCAGTATTTT.

This clonotype showed up many times. The chain employs TRBV7-6 and TRBJ2-2; 7 bases align to TRBD1. Trimming removed 0 bases from V and 6 bases from J; junction bases left unmatched: 7. The CDR3 loop spans 16 amino acids. CDR1 is SGHVS and CDR2 is FNYEAQ in the germline V gene. The CDR3, as DNA: TGTGCCAGCAGCTTAGCAGGGGGCGGTCTCCCCGGGGAGCTGTTTTTT. It is translated as CASSLAGGGLPGELFF.

In its sample, this clonotype was seen a few times. This rearrangement joins TRBV20-1 to TRBJ2-2; D may be TRBD1 or TRBD2 (5 bases each). CDR1 is DFQATT, CDR2 SNEGSKA, per germline (reference sequence). The CDR3 covers 15 residues. Trimming cost V 5 bases and J 5 bases, with 18 bases left between them. CDR3 bases: TGCAGTGCTCCTCCTTCGAGGGGTGGAACCGGGGAGCTGTTTTTT. It codes for CSAPPSRGGTGELFF.

The chain uses TRBV19 and TRBJ1-5; 12 nucleotides match TRBD1. J was trimmed by 1 base and V by 10 bases; bases with no gene match: 5. Germline CDR1 is LNHDA and CDR2 is SQIVND (reference sequence). The CDR3 is 15 residues long. DNA of the CDR3: TGTGCCATTGGGACAGGGGGCTACAGCAATCAGCCCCAGCATTTT. Translating gives CAIGTGGYSNQPQHF.

The genes are TRBV29-1 and TRBJ2-5; D uncertain. This CDR3 has 11 amino acids. V was pared by 5 bases and J by 5 bases, with 9 bases between. CDR1 and CDR2 (germline): SQVTM, ANQGSEA. CDR3 bases: TGCAGCGTTCCCGAAGCGGAGACCCAGTACTTC. Translation: CSVPEAETQYF.

This clonotype has only a few counts. The chain joins TRBV2 to TRBJ1-3; D unresolved. Germline lookup yields CDR1 SNHLY and CDR2 FYNNEI. This CDR3 has 15 amino acids. The germline V and J ends were trimmed by 11 bases and 1 base, with 18 bases remaining between them. The chain's CDR3 is CAAYGSRSSGNTIYF. DNA for the CDR3: TGTGCCGCCTATGGGAGCAGGTCGTCTGGAAACACCATATATTTT.

V gene TRBV3-1 combines with J gene TRBJ1-5; no clear D gene. The CDR3 spans 15 residues. Trimming stripped 0 bases from V and 4 bases from J, with 10 bases between. Germline CDR1 LGHDT, CDR2 YNNKEL (reference sequence). CDR3 residues: CASSQDMRVNQPQHF. The CDR3 coding sequence is TGTGCCAGCAGCCAAGATATGAGGGTAAATCAGCCCCAGCATTTT.

This clonotype came up a few times. The J gene is TRBJ2-1, the V gene TRBV2; 9 nucleotides match TRBD2. With 2 bases clipped from V and 3 bases from J, the junction kept 2 bases outside the gene matches. The CDR3 extends over 15 amino acids. Germline V CDR1 and CDR2: SNHLY, FYNNEI. The CDR3 reads CASSELAGNYNEQFF. CDR3 nucleotides: TGTGCCAGCAGTGAACTAGCGGGGAACTACAATGAGCAGTTCTTC.

The V and J genes are TRBV6-1 and TRBJ1-4; D is perhaps TRBD1 (5 bases). Trimming removed 2 bases from V and 7 bases from J, with 17 bases in between. The germline gives CDR1 MNHNS, CDR2 SASEGT. The CDR3 is made up of 16 amino acids. CDR3 bases: TGTGCCAGCAGTGAAAACTCGGCAGGGCTTAGTGAAAAACTGTTTTTT. Its translation is CASSENSAGLSEKLFF.

At least ten counts were recorded for this clonotype. The chain recombines TRBV5-4 with TRBJ2-5; TRBD2 matches at 8 bases. Trimming cost V 2 bases and J 1 base; bases outside gene matches: 1. CDR1 is SGHNT, CDR2 YYREEE, per germline (reference sequence). There are 14 residues in the CDR3. CDR3 region: CASSLAGVQETQYF. The CDR3 nucleotides are TGTGCCAGCAGCTTAGCGGGGGTCCAAGAGACCCAGTACTTC.

The chain joins TRBV11-1 to TRBJ2-4; D is tentatively TRBD1 or TRBD2 (5 bases each). The V gene lost 1 base and the J gene lost 0 bases, with 10 bases spanning the gap. The CDR3 is 16 amino acids. Germline lookup yields CDR1 SGHAT and CDR2 FQDESV (reference sequence). The CDR3 sequence is CASSLGGMEAKNIQYF. The CDR3 DNA reads as TGTGCCAGCAGCTTAGGGGGGATGGAAGCCAAAAACATTCAGTACTTC.

In the case of this clonotype: Since the CDR3 does not end with the conserved phenylalanine or tryptophan, this likely comes from a read error. The limits of the CDR3 on the DNA are not certain, so only TCRdb's listed CDR3 is given. The chain is built from TRBV6-5 and TRBJ2-2. The CDR3 is 8 residues long, counting both termini. Per the germline V gene, CDR1 is MNHEY and CDR2 is SVGAGI. The CDR3 loop is CASSYLSP.

This clonotype is large. This rearrangement joins TRBV2 to TRBJ2-5; unclear D gene. The ends were cut back, 6 bases at V and 3 bases at J, with 8 bases in the middle. CDR1 SNHLY and CDR2 FYNNEI come from the germline V gene. The CDR3 is 12 amino acids. The CDR3 DNA is TGTGCCAGCAGCTTTACGGAAGAGACCCAGTACTTC. Translation: CASSFTEETQYF.

The chain carries TRBV4-1 and TRBJ1-5, with D unclear. Looked up from germline, CDR1 is MGHRA and CDR2 is YSYEKL. The CDR3 consists of 15 residues. Trimming removed 1 base from V and 3 bases from J, with 10 bases in between. CDR3 in amino acids: CASSQVSPNNQPQHF. The CDR3, as DNA: TGCGCCAGCAGCCAAGTGTCACCGAACAATCAGCCCCAGCATTTT.

V gene TRBV5-1 combines with J gene TRBJ2-2; D is unclear. Deletions cut 2 bases from V and 3 bases from J, with 11 bases between. The CDR3 extends over 15 amino acids. Germline CDR1 is SGHRS and CDR2 is YFSETQ. This CDR3 is CASSFRQLYTGELFF. The CDR3 nucleotides read TGCGCCAGCAGCTTCCGACAATTGTACACCGGGGAGCTGTTTTTT.

The V and J genes are TRBV7-8 and TRBJ2-4; TRBD1 aligns across 8 bases. The trim removed 5 bases at V and 5 bases at J, leaving 5 bases unmatched. Germline CDR1 SGHVS, CDR2 FQNEAQ. This CDR3 region has 14 residues. The CDR3 DNA follows: TGTGCCAGCAGCGCGATGACAGGGGAAAACATTCAGTACTTC. This sequence encodes CASSAMTGENIQYF.

CDR3 loop: CASKGNLYEQYF. CDR3 nucleotide sequence: TGTGCCAGCAAGGGGAATCTCTACGAGCAGTACTTC. This chain links TRBV6-9 with TRBJ2-7; possible D gene TRBD1, 5 bases. Germline CDR1 reads MNHGY; CDR2 reads SVAAGI. There are 12 residues in the CDR3. The ends were cut back, 7 bases at V and 3 bases at J, with 10 bases in the middle.

The chain is built from TRBV12-3 or TRBV12-4 and TRBJ2-3; a weak D match, TRBD2 (6 bases). The ends were cut back, 1 base at V and 6 bases at J, with 8 bases in the middle. This CDR3 is 13 amino acids long. The CDR3 reads CASSLDAGDTQYF. The CDR3 nucleotides read TGTGCCAGCAGTTTAGATGCGGGGGATACGCAGTATTTT.

This clonotype showed up many times. J is TRBJ2-7 and V is TRBV5-4; 8 nucleotides align to TRBD2. V lost 4 bases, J lost 6 bases, and 9 bases stayed unmatched. The CDR3 loop spans 14 amino acids. Germline CDR1 SGHNT, CDR2 YYREEE (reference sequence). The CDR3 protein is CASSPGLVHGEQYF. For the CDR3, the DNA is TGTGCCAGCAGCCCGGGACTAGTTCACGGCGAGCAGTACTTC.

The chain links TRBV5-5 to TRBJ2-1; D perhaps matches TRBD1 (6 bases). The V end lost 3 bases, the J end lost 2 bases, and 6 bases lay between the germline ends. The CDR3 spans 13 residues. Germline values: CDR1 SGHKS, CDR2 YYEKEE (reference sequence). DNA of the CDR3: TGTGCCAGCAGCTGGGACACCTACAATGAGCAGTTCTTC. This sequence encodes CASSWDTYNEQFF.

Many counts were recorded for this clonotype. The chain couples TRBV12-3 or TRBV12-4 to TRBJ2-7; D may be TRBD2 (6 bases). V was trimmed by 3 bases and J by 4 bases, leaving 13 bases between them. The CDR3 consists of 14 residues. The CDR3 DNA follows: TGTGCCAGCAGTTTCCCAAAAGGGACTTACGAGCAGTACTTC. It specifies CASSFPKGTYEQYF.

This clonotype was recorded many times. V usage is TRBV3-1 and J usage is TRBJ2-5, with D possibly being TRBD2 (6 bases). V gave up 3 bases and J gave up 2 bases, with 10 bases separating them. The CDR3 extends over 14 amino acids. CDR1 and CDR2 from the germline V gene are LGHDT and YNNKEL (reference sequence). CDR3 amino acids: CASSHLGGQETQYF. CDR3 nucleotides: TGTGCCAGCAGCCATCTAGGAGGGCAAGAGACCCAGTACTTC.

Comments on this clonotype: A read error may explain this, as a much larger clone is one base away. The chain joins TRBV5-1 to TRBJ2-1; the D is unclear. CDR3 length: 12 residues. CDR1 is SGHRS, CDR2 YFSETQ, per germline. V lost 2 bases, J lost 6 bases, and 6 bases lay in between. As DNA, the CDR3 is TGCGCCAGCAGCTTAAACATCAATGAGCAGTTCTTC. Translated: CASSLNINEQFF.